What follows are 3 T cell receptor beta chains derived from one specimen sequenced in a study of OX40 agonist ivuxolimab in advanced cancers. Clones were read by immunoSEQ multiplex PCR, and TCRdb kept only the in-frame ones, dropping some. The sample has under 70,000 clones, more than 80% seen once. This specimen was CD4+ or CD8+ T cells sorted from blood, taken in a trial of the OX40 agonist ivuxolimab. Source of these receptors: an adult with an advanced solid tumor such as melanoma, head and neck, liver or kidney cancer.

This rearrangement joins TRBV28 to TRBJ2-1; no definite D call. Germline CDR1 MDHEN, CDR2 SYDVKM. The CDR3 loop spans 15 amino acids. Trimming shortened V by 5 bases and J by 7 bases, and 18 bases separated the two germline ends. The CDR3 DNA is TGTGCCAGCAGTATACGAGGAAACCCTTTGAATGAGCAGTTCTTC. As protein: CASSIRGNPLNEQFF.

The rearrangement joins TRBV5-4 to TRBJ1-2; D possibly corresponds to TRBD1 (5 bases). The V gene lost 3 bases and the J gene lost 6 bases, with 15 bases spanning the gap. In germline, CDR1 is SGHNT, CDR2 YYREEE (reference sequence). The CDR3 has 14 residues. CDR3: CASSSLAGRDGYTF. DNA of the CDR3: TGTGCCAGCAGCTCCCTGGCAGGGAGAGATGGCTACACCTTC.

The V call is TRBV9, the J call TRBJ1-2; weak D call: TRBD1 (5 bases). V was pared by 2 bases and J by 8 bases, with 13 bases between. Germline V gene lookup returns CDR1 SGDLS and CDR2 YYNGEE. CDR3 size: 13 residues. CDR3 in amino acids: CASSVGAGIGYTF. DNA of the CDR3: TGTGCCAGCAGCGTTGGGGCAGGAATCGGCTACACCTTC.